This T cell receptor beta chain was observed in a study of blood T cell repertoires in COVID-19. Study-wide context: The United States, Italy and Spain provided the acute and convalescent COVID-19 samples. The analysed material was cDNA or gDNA that came from T cells, B-cell-depleted T cells, or PBMCs.

The CDR3 runs to 13 residues. Authors' data handling: The assay estimated nucleated cells by amplifying reference gene primers. Sequencing was performed with immunoSEQ multiplex PCR; in TCRdb, only in-frame clones are kept and a portion is missing. V, J and clone size derive from that table, while D and trimming were established from the DNA sequence. The sample yields approximately 100,000 clones, around 85% seen once. This clone was picked up one time. V is TRBV21-1 and J is TRBJ1-1; the tabulated D call, TRBD1, remains unverified against the DNA. TRBV21-1 is described as a pseudogene. Sequenced sample: peripheral blood. This sequence was found in a woman aged 55-70 years with acute or convalescent COVID-19. CDR3 DNA: TGTGCCAGCAGGCGGGACAGCGACACTGAAGCTTTCTTT. This encodes CASRRDSDTEAFF.